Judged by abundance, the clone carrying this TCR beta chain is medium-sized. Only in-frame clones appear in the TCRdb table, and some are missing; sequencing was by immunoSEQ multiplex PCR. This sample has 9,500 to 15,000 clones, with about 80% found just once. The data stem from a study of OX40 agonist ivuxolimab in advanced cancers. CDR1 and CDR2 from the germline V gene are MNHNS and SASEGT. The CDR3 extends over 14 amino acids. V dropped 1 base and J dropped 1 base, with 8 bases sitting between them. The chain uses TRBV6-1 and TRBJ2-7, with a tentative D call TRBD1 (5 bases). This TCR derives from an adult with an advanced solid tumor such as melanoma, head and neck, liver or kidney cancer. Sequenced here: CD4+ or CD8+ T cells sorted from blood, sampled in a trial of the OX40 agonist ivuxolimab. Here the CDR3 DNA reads TGTGCCAGCAGTGAAGATGCAGGGTCCTACGAGCAGTACTTC. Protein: CASSEDAGSYEQYF.